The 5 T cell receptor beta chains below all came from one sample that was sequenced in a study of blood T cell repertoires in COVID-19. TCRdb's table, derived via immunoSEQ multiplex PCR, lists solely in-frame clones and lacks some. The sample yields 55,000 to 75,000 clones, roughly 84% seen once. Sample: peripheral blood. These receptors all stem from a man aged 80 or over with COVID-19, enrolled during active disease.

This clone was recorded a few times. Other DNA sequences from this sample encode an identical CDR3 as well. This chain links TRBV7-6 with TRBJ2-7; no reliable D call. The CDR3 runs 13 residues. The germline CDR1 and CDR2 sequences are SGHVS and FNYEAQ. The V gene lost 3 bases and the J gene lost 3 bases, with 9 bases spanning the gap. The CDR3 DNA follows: TGTGCCAGCAGCTTGGGCCCGAACTACGAGCAGTACGTC. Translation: CASSLGPNYEQYV.

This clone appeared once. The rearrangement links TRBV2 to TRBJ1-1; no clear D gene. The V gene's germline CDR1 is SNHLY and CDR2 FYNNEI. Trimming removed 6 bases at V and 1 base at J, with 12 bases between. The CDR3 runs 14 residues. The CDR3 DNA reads TGTGCCAGCAGCGAGGCCACCAAGAACACTGAAGCTTTCTTT. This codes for CASSEATKNTEAFF.

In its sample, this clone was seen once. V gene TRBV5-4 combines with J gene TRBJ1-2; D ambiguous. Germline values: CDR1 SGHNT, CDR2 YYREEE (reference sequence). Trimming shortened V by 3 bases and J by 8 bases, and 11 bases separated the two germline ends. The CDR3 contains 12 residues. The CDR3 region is CASSSTAGGYTF. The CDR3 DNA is TGTGCCAGCAGCTCGACTGCGGGCGGCTACACCTTC.

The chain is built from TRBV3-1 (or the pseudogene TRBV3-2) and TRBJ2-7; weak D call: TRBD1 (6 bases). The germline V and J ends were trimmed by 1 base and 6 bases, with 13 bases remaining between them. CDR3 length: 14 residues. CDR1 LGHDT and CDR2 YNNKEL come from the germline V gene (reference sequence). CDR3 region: CASSQGGGGGEQYF. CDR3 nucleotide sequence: TGTGCCAGCAGCCAAGGTGGGGGCGGAGGCGAGCAGTACTTC.

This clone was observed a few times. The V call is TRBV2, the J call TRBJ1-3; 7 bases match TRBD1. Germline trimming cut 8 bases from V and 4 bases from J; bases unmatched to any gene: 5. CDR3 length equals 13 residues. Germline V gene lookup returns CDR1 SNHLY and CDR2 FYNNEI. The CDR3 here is CASAGTEGNTIYF. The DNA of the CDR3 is TGTGCCAGCGCCGGGACAGAAGGAAACACCATATATTTT.